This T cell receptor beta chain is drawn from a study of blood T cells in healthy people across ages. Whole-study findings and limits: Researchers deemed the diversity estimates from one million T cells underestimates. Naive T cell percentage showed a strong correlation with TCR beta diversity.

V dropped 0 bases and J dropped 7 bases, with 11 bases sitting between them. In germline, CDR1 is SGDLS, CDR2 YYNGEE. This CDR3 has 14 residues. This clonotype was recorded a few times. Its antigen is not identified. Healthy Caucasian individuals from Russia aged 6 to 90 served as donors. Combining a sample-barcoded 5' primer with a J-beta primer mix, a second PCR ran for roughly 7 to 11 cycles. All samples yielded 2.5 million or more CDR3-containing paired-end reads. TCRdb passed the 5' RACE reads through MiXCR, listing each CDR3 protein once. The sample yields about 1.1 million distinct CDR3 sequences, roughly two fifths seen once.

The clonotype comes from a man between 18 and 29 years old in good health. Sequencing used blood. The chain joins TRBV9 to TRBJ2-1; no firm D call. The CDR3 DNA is TGTGCCAGCAGCGTAGAAGTTTGGGAAAATGAGCAGTTCTTC. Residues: CASSVEVWENEQFF.